The TCR beta chain under discussion was sequenced for a study of T cell repertoires in ileal Crohn's disease. Study-level results: Clonal expansions were more frequent in active smokers than non-smokers at surgery. Compared with CD4 T cells, sorted CD8 cells carried more expanded clones. Every patient over 26.8% clonality showed endoscopic recurrence.

Germline assignment: CDR1 MRHNA and CDR2 SNTAGT. Trimming took 5 bases from V and 0 from J; bases not matched to a gene: 6. The CDR3 is 16 residues long. Assay used: immunoSEQ multiplex PCR; TCRdb lists only in-frame clones, some missing. The table includes some 3,500 clones, 93% detected once. As for time point: inflamed ileum from the surgical specimen. The table lists this clone with a count of one. Its antigen is still unknown. Specimen: ileal tissue. The chain links TRBV6-4 to TRBJ2-3; TRBD2 matches 9 bases. The clonotype comes from an adult with Crohn's disease. CDR3 DNA sequence: TGTGCCAGCAGTCATATAGCGGGGGCGAGCACAGATACGCAGTATTTT. This sequence encodes CASSHIAGASTDTQYF.